The 12 T cell receptor beta chains listed next were all sequenced from one sample in a study of blood T cell repertoires in COVID-19. TCRdb's copy holds only in-frame clones and misses some; the assay was immunoSEQ multiplex PCR. The sample records some 350,000 clones, 70% to 90% being singletons. The source material was peripheral blood. Receptors originate from a human donor in a cohort sampled during active COVID-19.

This chain uses TRBV6-5 with TRBJ1-1; D ambiguous. V lost 6 bases and J lost 1, with 6 bases in between. The CDR3 loop spans 12 amino acids. The germline V gene has CDR1 MNHEY and CDR2 SVGAGI. This CDR3 is CASRGPNTEAFF. The CDR3 DNA reads as TGTGCCAGCAGGGGCCCGAACACTGAAGCTTTCTTT.

This chain connects TRBV10-3 to TRBJ2-5; TRBD2 agrees at 9 bases. Trimming at V came to 3 bases and at J to 2 bases, leaving 10 bases not matched to a gene. The CDR3 totals 17 residues. Germline values: CDR1 ENHRY, CDR2 SYGVKD. Written as DNA, the CDR3 is TGTGCCATCAGTGATCCTTCCCATAGCGGGAGTCAAGAGACCCAGTACTTC. This translates into CAISDPSHSGSQETQYF.

The V and J genes are TRBV14 and TRBJ1-4, with no clear D. The CDR3 contains 15 residues. Germline lookup yields CDR1 SGHDN and CDR2 FVKESK. V was pared by 5 bases and J by 3 bases, with 13 bases between. The chain's CDR3 is CASSSEQIPNEKLFF. DNA for the CDR3: TGTGCCAGCAGCTCGGAACAGATTCCTAATGAAAAACTGTTTTTT. The variable domain in full, completed from reference TRBV14 and TRBJ1-4, reads EAGVTQFPSHSVIEKGQTVTLRCDPISGHDNLYWYRRVMGKEIKFLLHFVKESKQDESGMPNNRFLAERTGGTYSTLKVQPAELEDSGVYFCASSSEQIPNEKLFFGSGTQLSVL.

The V call is TRBV15, the J call TRBJ2-1; 7 bases are a match to TRBD2. V was clipped by 3 bases and J by 0 bases; unmatched bases: 5. Germline V lookup: CDR1 LNHNV, CDR2 YYDKDF (reference sequence). This CDR3 is built from 16 residues. The CDR3 coding sequence is TGTGCCACCAGCAGTCTTCTAGCGGACTCCTACAATGAGCAGTTCTTC. Its protein is CATSSLLADSYNEQFF.

This chain links TRBV7-3 with TRBJ2-1, with 8 bases fitting TRBD2. There are 16 residues in the CDR3. The germline V gene has CDR1 SGHTA and CDR2 FQGTGA. J was trimmed by 6 bases and V by 2 bases; bases with no gene match: 9. This chain's CDR3 is CASSLFSAGAGNEQFF. CDR3 coding DNA: TGTGCCAGCAGCTTATTCTCAGCGGGAGCGGGCAATGAGCAGTTCTTC.

This CDR3 reads CASSEAPWEGFTEAFF. CDR3 bases: TGTGCCAGCAGTGAAGCGCCCTGGGAGGGGTTCACTGAAGCTTTCTTT. The V call is TRBV6-1, the J call TRBJ1-1, with a tentative D call TRBD1 (5 bases). Trimming left V 0 bases short and J 4 bases short, with 15 bases between. CDR1 and CDR2 (germline): MNHNS, SASEGT. This CDR3 is 16 amino acids long.

This chain connects TRBV27 to TRBJ1-2, with 10 bases lining up with TRBD1. This CDR3 is built from 15 residues. Germline CDR1 is MNHEY and CDR2 is SMNVEV (reference sequence). V lost 4 bases, J lost 6 bases, and 8 bases stayed unmatched. The CDR3 loop reads CASSWGQGTTHGYTF. The CDR3 DNA reads as TGTGCCAGCAGTTGGGGACAGGGGACAACGCATGGCTACACCTTC.

The CDR3 nucleotides read TGCGCCAGCAGCCCTCGAGAAGGAGGCACAGATACGCAGTATTTT. Its translation: CASSPREGGTDTQYF. This sequence joins TRBV5-1 and TRBJ2-3; D gene uncertain. CDR1 is SGHRS, CDR2 YFSETQ, per germline. CDR3 length: 15 amino acids. V was shortened by 4 bases and J by 1 base, with 13 bases between the two germline ends.

The CDR3 is CASSGQGETQYF. As DNA, the CDR3 is TGTGCCAGCAGCGGACAGGGAGAGACCCAGTACTTC. The chain joins TRBV3-1 (or the pseudogene TRBV3-2) to TRBJ2-5; TRBD1 matches at 8 bases. Losses at the gene ends were 5 bases for V and 4 bases for J; bases not matched to a gene: 0. Per the germline V gene, CDR1 is LGHDT and CDR2 is YNNKEL (reference sequence). The CDR3 covers 12 residues.

The V call is TRBV28, the J call TRBJ2-1; 12 bases are a match to TRBD1. The germline V gene encodes CDR1 MDHEN and CDR2 SYDVKM. J lost 2 bases, V lost 11 bases, and 10 bases had no gene match. This CDR3 is built from 16 residues. CDR3 DNA: TGTGCCGTCACTACCGGGACAGGGGGCCCCTACAATGAGCAGTTCTTC. Protein sequence: CAVTTGTGGPYNEQFF.

This rearrangement joins TRBV9 to TRBJ1-4; D is perhaps TRBD1 (6 bases). The CDR3 totals 16 residues. Trimming pared 3 bases from V and 5 bases from J, leaving 17 bases between. Germline V gene sequence: CDR1 SGDLS, CDR2 YYNGEE. In DNA form, the CDR3 reads TGTGCCAGCAGCGAGTTCGCAGGGGATCACAATGAAAAACTGTTTTTT. It codes for CASSEFAGDHNEKLFF.

A word on this clone: Within the sample, other DNA sequences also encode this same CDR3. The chain couples TRBV27 to TRBJ2-7; 11 positions agree with TRBD2. The CDR3 is made up of 14 amino acids. The ends lost 6 bases at V and 3 bases at J; junction bases unmatched: 4. Germline CDR1 reads MNHEY; CDR2 reads SMNVEV (reference sequence). Here the CDR3 reads CASSTGTSGYEQYF. The CDR3 DNA reads TGTGCCAGCAGCACCGGGACTAGCGGCTACGAGCAGTACTTC.